A single sample is the source of the 7 T cell receptor beta chains below, sequenced in a study of beta chain features in type 1 diabetes. Findings and limits, study-wide: When Type 1 diabetes patients were examined, their TCRB CDR3s proved moderately but significantly shorter in all four CD4+ subsets.

These receptors lack a known antigen. Expressed TCRB transcripts were sequenced because the entire RNA isolate underwent reverse transcription. Method: immunoSEQ multiplex PCR; TCRdb's copy keeps in-frame clones and lacks some. The sample holds 240,000 or so clones, roughly 20% seen once. The sample comprised naive CD4+ T cells from blood. These receptors all stem from a woman aged 40 to 50 with type 1 diabetes.

The chain recombines TRBV11-2 with TRBJ2-1; 10 bases fit TRBD1. CDR1 is SGHAT, CDR2 FQNNGV, per germline. CDR3 length: 15 residues. After removal of 1 base from V and 6 bases from J, the junction contained 3 bases not matched to a gene. In nucleotides, the CDR3 is TGTGCCAGCAGCTTAGGGGGACAGGGGTTCAATGAGCAGTTCTTC. Amino acids: CASSLGGQGFNEQFF.

Regarding this clone: Within the sample, other DNA sequences also encode this same CDR3. The rearrangement joins TRBV11-2 to TRBJ2-3, with D tentatively TRBD2 (6 bases). Germline CDR1 and CDR2: SGHAT and FQNNGV. V was clipped by 0 bases and J by 2 bases, with 9 bases between them. The CDR3 is made up of 15 amino acids. The CDR3 here is CASSLDSGSTDTQYF. The CDR3 DNA reads as TGTGCCAGCAGCTTAGATAGCGGTTCCACAGATACGCAGTATTTT.

This clone came up a few times. V usage is TRBV4-1 and J usage is TRBJ2-1; TRBD2 agrees at 14 bases. This CDR3 is 16 amino acids long. Looked up from germline, CDR1 is MGHRA and CDR2 is YSYEKL. V lost 0 bases to trimming and J lost 9 bases; unmatched junction nucleotides: 4. CDR3 in amino acids: CASSQDAGLAGGEQFF. In DNA form, the CDR3 reads TGCGCCAGCAGCCAAGATGCTGGACTAGCGGGAGGTGAGCAGTTCTTC.

The chain is built from TRBV20-1 and TRBJ2-3; no clear D gene. Germline CDR1 reads DFQATT; CDR2 reads SNEGSKA (reference sequence). CDR3 size: 10 residues. Deletions cut 5 bases from V and 3 bases from J, with 3 bases between. CDR3 coding DNA: TGCAGTGCTCGGACAGATACGCAGTATTTT. It translates to CSARTDTQYF.

The chain has TRBV5-1 and TRBJ2-7; D not certain. Deletions cut 0 bases from V and 5 bases from J, with 18 bases between. This CDR3 contains 16 residues. Per germline, CDR1 SGHRS and CDR2 YFSETQ. As DNA, the CDR3 is TGCGCCAGCAGCTTGGGTAGTGGGCGTCAAATTAACGAGCAGTACTTC. Translating gives CASSLGSGRQINEQYF.

The V gene is TRBV2, the J gene TRBJ2-7; 9 bases are shared with TRBD2. Germline CDR1 is SNHLY and CDR2 is FYNNEI. V gave up 3 bases and J gave up 0 bases; unmatched junction bases: 0. The CDR3 extends over 14 amino acids. The CDR3 DNA reads TGTGCCAGCAGTGAGACTAGCGGCTCCTACGAGCAGTACTTC. As protein: CASSETSGSYEQYF.

This clone occurred a few times. The V and J genes are TRBV25-1 and TRBJ2-7; 7 positions match TRBD2. CDR1 and CDR2 from the germline V gene are MGHDK and SYGVNS. The CDR3 runs 12 residues. V was pared by 3 bases and J by 4 bases, with 0 bases of the junction left unmatched. CDR3 nucleotide sequence: TGTGCCAGCAGTGAGGGAGGGTACGAGCAGTACTTC. It codes for CASSEGGYEQYF.